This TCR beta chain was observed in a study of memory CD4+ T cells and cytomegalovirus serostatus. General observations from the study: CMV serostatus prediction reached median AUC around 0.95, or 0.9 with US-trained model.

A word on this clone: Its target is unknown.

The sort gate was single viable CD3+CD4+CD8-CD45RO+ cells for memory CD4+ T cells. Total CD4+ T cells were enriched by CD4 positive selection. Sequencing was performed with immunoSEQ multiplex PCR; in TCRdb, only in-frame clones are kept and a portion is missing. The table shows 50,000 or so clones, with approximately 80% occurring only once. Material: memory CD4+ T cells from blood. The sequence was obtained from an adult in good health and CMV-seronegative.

The CDR3 DNA is TGCGCCAGCAGCCAAGAGCCAGGCCCCTATGGCTACACCTTC. Protein product: CASSQEPGPYGYTF. V is TRBV4-3 and J is TRBJ1-2; no reliable D call. CDR3 length: 14 residues. The V and J ends lost 0 bases and 4 bases respectively, with 9 bases between them. Germline CDR1 reads LGHNA; CDR2 reads YSLEER.